A single sample is the source of the 28 T cell receptor beta chains below, sequenced in a study of blood T cell repertoires in COVID-19. Measured with immunoSEQ multiplex PCR; TCRdb has only the in-frame clones, and not every one. Among under 150,000 clones listed, approximately 85% were seen once. Sequencing was performed on peripheral blood. All receptors come from a woman aged 55 to 70 with COVID-19, enrolled during active disease.

This chain joins TRBV30 and TRBJ1-5; maybe TRBD1 (5 bases). The germline CDR1 and CDR2 sequences are GTSNPN and SVGIG (reference sequence). Trimming took off 7 bases at V and 4 bases at J, with 5 bases between the two ends. The CDR3 has 10 amino acids. The CDR3 coding sequence is TGTGCCTCAGGGAATCAGCCCCAGCATTTT. Amino acid sequence: CASGNQPQHF.

This clone was detected once. V gene TRBV7-2 combines with J gene TRBJ1-5; a possible D gene is TRBD1 (5 bases). The CDR3 length is 15 residues. Trimming took off 0 bases at V and 7 bases at J, with 13 bases between the two ends. CDR1 is SGHTA and CDR2 is FQGNSA in the germline V gene. CDR3 bases: TGTGCCAGCAGCTTAGCCCATCAGGGTGGACAGCCCCAGCATTTT. Translating it yields CASSLAHQGGQPQHF.

The chain carries TRBV2 and TRBJ2-5; a weak D match, TRBD1 (5 bases). The V gene's germline CDR1 is SNHLY and CDR2 FYNNEI. V dropped 6 bases and J dropped 0 bases, with 14 bases sitting between them. This CDR3 contains 15 residues. CDR3 residues: CASRRDSGYQETQYF. The CDR3 DNA reads as TGTGCCAGCAGGAGAGACAGTGGGTACCAAGAGACCCAGTACTTC.

This clone has only a few counts. The chain carries TRBV2 and TRBJ1-1; TRBD1 might be the D (6 bases). The CDR3 consists of 16 residues. Germline V gene lookup returns CDR1 SNHLY and CDR2 FYNNEI. V lost 2 bases and J 2 bases, leaving 15 bases between the germline ends. This chain's CDR3 is CASSEYAGAANTEAFF. In DNA, the CDR3 is TGTGCCAGCAGTGAATATGCAGGGGCCGCAAACACTGAAGCTTTCTTT. Looking up the rest from reference TRBV2 and TRBJ1-1 gives the full variable domain: EPEVTQTPSHQVTQMGQEVILRCVPISNHLYFYWYRQILGQKVEFLVSFYNNEISEKSEIFDDQFSVERPDGSNFTLKIRSTKLEDSAMYFCASSEYAGAANTEAFFGQGTRLTVV.

This chain connects TRBV27 to TRBJ2-5, with 9 bases identical to TRBD2. The CDR3 is made up of 16 amino acids. V was pared by 6 bases and J by 0 bases, with 8 bases of the junction left unmatched. Germline values: CDR1 MNHEY, CDR2 SMNVEV (reference sequence). DNA of the CDR3: TGTGCCAGCAGCCCCGGCGGGAGGGAGTACCAAGAGACCCAGTACTTC. As protein: CASSPGGREYQETQYF.

V gene TRBV5-1 combines with J gene TRBJ1-1; 8 bases are shared with TRBD1. Germline V gene sequence: CDR1 SGHRS, CDR2 YFSETQ. The V gene end was trimmed by 4 bases and the J gene end by 7 bases; junction bases not matched to a gene: 3. This CDR3 has 12 residues. The DNA for the CDR3 is TGCGCCAGCAGCCCGACAGGGGTTGAAGCTTTCTTT. This encodes CASSPTGVEAFF.

This clone was recorded only once. The V call is TRBV4-1, the J call TRBJ1-1; unclear D gene. CDR3 size: 15 residues. V lost 1 base, J lost 3 bases, and 12 bases lay in between. CDR1 is MGHRA, CDR2 YSYEKL, per germline. The CDR3 coding sequence is TGCGCCAGCAGCCAAGTCGTCGACGGGGACACTGAAGCTTTCTTT. As protein: CASSQVVDGDTEAFF.

The chain joins TRBV11-2 to TRBJ1-1, with D possibly TRBD1 on 6 matching bases. CDR1 and CDR2 (germline): SGHAT, FQNNGV. There are 17 residues in the CDR3. V was clipped by 4 bases and J by 0 bases, with 18 bases between them. CDR3 sequence reads: CASSSSHGGGMNTEAFF. The CDR3 region has the DNA TGTGCCAGCAGCTCCAGTCATGGGGGGGGCATGAACACTGAAGCTTTCTTT.

V usage is TRBV7-9 and J usage is TRBJ1-1; D unresolved. Germline CDR1 is SEHNR and CDR2 is FQNEAQ (reference sequence). Trimming removed 0 bases from V and 3 bases from J, with 8 bases in between. The CDR3 runs 14 residues. CDR3 sequence: CASSLAPEDTEAFF. The CDR3 region has the DNA TGTGCCAGCAGCTTAGCCCCTGAGGACACTGAAGCTTTCTTT.

In the case of this clone: The sample contains more than one DNA sequence encoding this CDR3. The chain uses TRBV5-1 and TRBJ1-1; 7 bases are a match to TRBD1. The CDR3 sequence is 15 residues long. V shed 0 bases, J shed 1 base, and the junction held 3 bases outside the gene matches. Germline CDR1 is SGHRS and CDR2 is YFSETQ. The CDR3 here is CASSLGQGGNTEAFF. CDR3 nucleotides: TGCGCCAGCAGCTTGGGACAGGGAGGGAACACTGAAGCTTTCTTT.

The V and J genes are TRBV7-2 and TRBJ1-2; no clear D. V gave up 1 base and J gave up 6 bases, with 15 bases separating them. This CDR3 spans 15 amino acids. The V gene's germline CDR1 is SGHTA and CDR2 FQGNSA. CDR3 protein: CASSLDSAGSDGYTF. The CDR3, as DNA: TGTGCCAGCAGCTTAGACTCCGCGGGATCGGATGGCTACACCTTC.

DNA for the CDR3: TGTGCCAGCAGCTTAGGGGCGGGCGACTCCTACGAGCAGTACTTC. Translation: CASSLGAGDSYEQYF. This chain links TRBV7-2 with TRBJ2-7; D is possibly TRBD2 (5 bases). CDR3 length: 15 amino acids. Trimming took 1 base from V and 0 from J, leaving 10 bases between them. Germline-derived CDR1 and CDR2 are SGHTA and FQGNSA.

CDR3 region: CASSVVAGDTGELFF. CDR3 nucleotide sequence: TGTGCCAGCAGCGTAGTCGCAGGGGACACCGGGGAGCTGTTTTTT. This sequence joins TRBV9 and TRBJ2-2; D is perhaps TRBD1 (6 bases). The germline V gene encodes CDR1 SGDLS and CDR2 YYNGEE. Trimming left V 0 bases short and J 3 bases short, with 9 bases between. This CDR3 comprises 15 residues.

The V and J genes are TRBV18 and TRBJ1-2, with D uncertain. V lost 3 bases and J 2 bases, leaving 13 bases between the germline ends. CDR3 length equals 15 residues. Germline V gene sequence: CDR1 KGHSH, CDR2 LQKENI. DNA for the CDR3: TGTGCCAGCTCACCGGAGCGTTCATACAACTATGGCTACACCTTC. Translated: CASSPERSYNYGYTF.

This chain connects TRBV7-9 to TRBJ1-1; D is undetermined. This CDR3 comprises 14 residues. Germline-derived CDR1 and CDR2 are SEHNR and FQNEAQ (reference sequence). Between the trimmed V and J ends, which lost 3 bases and 4 bases, there was a span of 12 bases. The CDR3 loop is CASSFSVGSTEAFF. Written as DNA, the CDR3 is TGTGCCAGCAGCTTTTCGGTGGGGAGCACTGAAGCTTTCTTT.

This chain uses TRBV10-3 with TRBJ2-3, with D maybe TRBD1 (5 bases). The V gene lost 0 bases and the J gene lost 7 bases, with 17 bases spanning the gap. Germline lookup yields CDR1 ENHRY and CDR2 SYGVKD. There are 16 residues in the CDR3. Here the CDR3 reads CAISESRGLSRNTQYF. The CDR3 region has the DNA TGTGCCATCAGTGAGTCAAGGGGTCTGTCCCGCAATACGCAGTATTTT.

The chain combines TRBV19 with TRBJ1-4; D may be TRBD1 (6 bases). The germline CDR1 and CDR2 sequences are LNHDA and SQIVND (reference sequence). V shed 3 bases and J shed 3 bases, with 11 bases lying between them. CDR3 length: 15 amino acids. CDR3 bases: TGTGCCAGTAGTATCCCCGGGACATCTAATGAAAAACTGTTTTTT. Amino acid sequence: CASSIPGTSNEKLFF.

This chain uses TRBV3-1 (or the pseudogene TRBV3-2) with TRBJ1-1; 9 bases map to TRBD1. V lost 6 bases to trimming and J lost 5 bases; unmatched junction nucleotides: 10. Germline V CDR1 and CDR2: LGHDT, YNNKEL (reference sequence). This CDR3 contains 15 residues. The DNA of the CDR3 is TGTGCCAGCAGTCATACAGGGGGCTGGGATACTGAAGCTTTCTTT. Residues: CASSHTGGWDTEAFF.

This chain joins TRBV5-4 and TRBJ1-2; D uncertain. Germline V gene lookup returns CDR1 SGHNT and CDR2 YYREEE (reference sequence). The germline V and J ends were trimmed by 4 bases and 2 bases, with 15 bases remaining between them. The CDR3 is made up of 15 amino acids. CDR3 loop: CASSPVLGENYGYTF. CDR3 DNA sequence: TGTGCCAGCAGCCCCGTTTTGGGCGAGAACTATGGCTACACCTTC.

This clone was seen once. J is TRBJ2-1 and V is TRBV6-6; 12 bases are a match to TRBD2. Germline V CDR1 and CDR2: MNHNY, SVGAGI (reference sequence). The junction had 4 bases not matched to a gene; V was cut back by 5 bases and J by 8 bases. The length of the CDR3 is 14 residues. The CDR3 spells CASSLAGGNDEQFF. The CDR3 DNA sequence: TGTGCCAGCAGTCTAGCGGGGGGGAACGATGAGCAGTTCTTC.

V and J are TRBV10-3 and TRBJ2-3, with 10 nucleotides matching TRBD2. Germline CDR1 is ENHRY and CDR2 is SYGVKD. The CDR3 loop spans 20 amino acids. Unmatched junction bases numbered 14, after V lost 2 bases and J lost 0 bases. CDR3 DNA sequence: TGTGCCATCAGTGAGACCACCTACCTAGCGGGGGACACTAGCACAGATACGCAGTATTTT. Translated, it gives CAISETTYLAGDTSTDTQYF.

V gene TRBV6-2 or TRBV6-3 combines with J gene TRBJ1-2, with 8 nucleotides matching TRBD1. The CDR3 runs to 15 residues. V shed 5 bases and J 8 bases; nucleotides not matched to a gene: 13. Germline-derived CDR1 and CDR2 are MNHEY and SVGEGT. The CDR3, as DNA: TGTGCCAGCAGTCCACGACAGGGGTCTATGGAGGGCTACACCTTC. It encodes CASSPRQGSMEGYTF.

The gene calls are TRBV11-2 and TRBJ1-1; 7 nucleotides agree with TRBD1. CDR1 and CDR2 from the germline V gene are SGHAT and FQNNGV. The trim removed 0 bases at V and 11 bases at J, leaving 6 bases unmatched. This CDR3 is 13 amino acids long. The CDR3 loop is CASSLDGPGGAFF. CDR3 coding DNA: TGTGCCAGCAGCTTAGATGGGCCAGGGGGGGCTTTCTTT.

This chain links TRBV6-5 with TRBJ1-1, with TRBD1 matching 8 bases. This CDR3 spans 14 amino acids. Germline loops: CDR1 MNHEY, CDR2 SVGAGI. The junction had 10 bases not matched to a gene; V was cut back by 6 bases and J by 7 bases. This CDR3 reads CASRRTGSTGEAFF. CDR3 DNA: TGTGCCAGCAGACGGACAGGGTCAACCGGTGAAGCTTTCTTT.

This chain uses TRBV15 with TRBJ1-3; 8 bases agree with TRBD1. V lost 0 bases, J lost 3 bases, and 4 bases stayed unmatched. The CDR3 extends over 16 amino acids. Germline CDR1 LNHNV, CDR2 YYDKDF (reference sequence). CDR3 DNA: TGTGCCACCAGCAGAGATAGAACAGGGGGTGGAAACACCATATATTTT. It encodes CATSRDRTGGGNTIYF.

This clone was found once. The rearrangement links TRBV6-5 to TRBJ1-1, with 7 bases fitting TRBD1. The germline V gene encodes CDR1 MNHEY and CDR2 SVGAGI. V gave up 7 bases and J gave up 0 bases; unmatched junction bases: 5. The CDR3 covers 14 residues. In nucleotides, the CDR3 is TGTGCCAGCATTCCAGGGGGAGTGAACACTGAAGCTTTCTTT. It encodes CASIPGGVNTEAFF.

This clone was picked up a small number of times. CDR3 bases: TGTGCCAGCAACTTCGGGACAAAAGAAGCTTTCTTT. It yields the protein CASNFGTKEAFF. The rearrangement links TRBV12-3 or TRBV12-4 to TRBJ1-1; tentative D call: TRBD1 (6 bases). V lost 7 bases to trimming and J lost 8 bases, with 14 bases between them. The CDR3 has 12 residues.

This chain joins TRBV6-5 and TRBJ1-5; 12 bases are shared with TRBD1. V lost 6 bases, J lost 7 bases, and 4 bases stayed unmatched. Germline CDR1 reads MNHEY; CDR2 reads SVGAGI. CDR3 length: 14 amino acids. The CDR3 loop is CASSGTGGRQPQHF. CDR3 DNA sequence: TGTGCCAGCAGCGGGACAGGGGGCAGGCAGCCCCAGCATTTT.